These 3 T cell receptor beta chains originate from one sample sequenced in a study of cytomegalovirus exposure and HLA in healthy donors. The primer mix had 60 Vbeta and 13 Jbeta primers. Data came from immunoSEQ multiplex PCR; TCRdb stores just in-frame clones and leaves some out. The repertoire has roughly 140,000 clones, 80% to 90% of them found once; the top ten carry about 4.1%. The sample comprised PBMCs. These receptors came from a woman aged 40 to 50 in good health and CMV-seropositive.

The V gene is TRBV28, the J gene TRBJ1-6; 7 positions match TRBD1. Germline CDR1 reads MDHEN; CDR2 reads SYDVKM. With V trimmed by 6 bases and J by 0 bases, 14 bases remained unmatched. The length of the CDR3 is 19 residues. CDR3 in DNA: TGTGCCAGCAGGAAGACAGGGCTAGCGGGAAGCTCCTATAATTCACCCCTCCACTTT. Translated, it gives CASRKTGLAGSSYNSPLHF.

The J gene is TRBJ2-1, the V gene TRBV5-8, with TRBD1 matching over 9 bases. Germline CDR1 SGHTS, CDR2 YDEGEE. This CDR3 comprises 16 residues. Unmatched junction bases numbered 10, after V lost 4 bases and J lost 5 bases. Here the CDR3 reads CASSRGDRVGNNEQFF. As DNA, the CDR3 is TGTGCCAGCAGCCGGGGGGACAGGGTAGGAAACAATGAGCAGTTCTTC.

The V gene is TRBV27, the J gene TRBJ1-1, with a possible D match to TRBD1 (5 bases). Germline CDR1 and CDR2: MNHEY and SMNVEV (reference sequence). V lost 2 bases and J 5 bases, leaving 12 bases between the germline ends. This CDR3 contains 14 residues. CDR3 amino acids: CASSLGGLGTEAFF. CDR3 DNA: TGTGCCAGCAGTTTAGGGGGGTTGGGTACTGAAGCTTTCTTT.